The 7 T cell receptor beta chains listed next were all sequenced from one sample in a study of a mutant IDH1 vaccine in newly diagnosed glioma (dated by TCRdb to 2020 to 2022). Library preparation used the immunoSEQ multiplex PCR assay. TCRdb mirrors the immuneACCESS table, restricted to in-frame sequences. Some clones are absent from its copies; in checked studies, under half trace to an unresolved V gene, and the reason for the others is unknown. Recorded for this sample are 75,000 to 85,000 clones; about 91% of them occurred a single time. Roughly 0.6% of the sample rests with the top ten. The time point label on this specimen signifies: week 5, during vaccination. Each vaccine dose was 300 ug of a 20-mer mutant IDH1 peptide in Montanide, given subcutaneously with topical imiquimod. No cognate antigen is known for these TCRs. The sample consisted of PBMCs, taken from a glioma patient whose treatment included an IDH1 peptide vaccine. The source of these receptors is a woman in her forties or fifties with glioma.

The table lists this clone with a few counts. The chain employs TRBV11-2 and TRBJ2-3, with D possibly matching TRBD2 (5 bases). In germline, CDR1 is SGHAT, CDR2 FQNNGV. V lost 2 bases to trimming and J lost 3 bases, with 15 bases between them. The CDR3 is 16 amino acids. The CDR3 coding sequence is TGTGCCAGCAGCTTATTAAGAGGGAGCGAGACAGATACGCAGTATTTT. Its translation is CASSLLRGSETDTQYF.

The rearrangement joins TRBV7-9 to TRBJ1-4; D gene unclear. V was trimmed by 3 bases and J by 8 bases, leaving 7 bases between them. This CDR3 is built from 12 residues. The germline V gene encodes CDR1 SEHNR and CDR2 FQNEAQ (reference sequence). The CDR3: CASSFAAEKLFF. CDR3 bases: TGTGCCAGCAGCTTTGCGGCCGAAAAACTGTTTTTT. Drawing the rest from reference TRBV7-9 and TRBJ1-4, the complete variable domain is DTGVSQNPRHKITKRGQNVTFRCDPISEHNRLYWYRQTLGQGPEFLTYFQNEAQLEKSRLLSDRFSAERPKGSFSTLEIQRTEQGDSAMYLCASSFAAEKLFFGSGTQLSVL.

The rearrangement joins TRBV10-3 to TRBJ2-7, with a tentative D call TRBD1 (6 bases). The ends were cut back, 6 bases at V and 2 bases at J, with 14 bases in the middle. Looked up from germline, CDR1 is ENHRY and CDR2 is SYGVKD. The CDR3 loop spans 14 amino acids. The CDR3 loop is CAIRQTGHPYEQYF. The CDR3 DNA reads TGTGCCATCAGACAAACGGGACACCCCTACGAGCAGTACTTC.

The rearrangement links TRBV10-2 to TRBJ2-1; D call uncertain. Germline CDR1 and CDR2: WSHSY and SAAADI. V was cut by 2 bases and J by 3 bases, with 8 bases left in between. The CDR3 is 14 amino acids. This CDR3 reads CASSEPKNYNEQFF. The CDR3 DNA sequence: TGCGCCAGCAGTGAGCCCAAAAACTACAATGAGCAGTTCTTC.

V gene TRBV7-3 combines with J gene TRBJ1-1; 7 nucleotides agree with TRBD1. Germline CDR1 is SGHTA and CDR2 is FQGTGA. V was pared by 6 bases and J by 3 bases, with 4 bases of the junction left unmatched. The CDR3 has 13 residues. The chain's CDR3 is CASSSGGDTEAFF. The CDR3 DNA is TGTGCCAGCAGTTCAGGGGGTGACACTGAAGCTTTCTTT.

The CDR3 coding sequence is TGTGCCAGCAGATCTCCGAGCAGGGTGAATGGCTACACCTTC. Its protein is CASRSPSRVNGYTF. This chain joins TRBV5-6 and TRBJ1-2; TRBD1 is a possible D gene (5 bases). V lost 5 bases to trimming and J lost 6 bases, with 17 bases between them. CDR3 size: 14 residues. The germline CDR1 and CDR2 sequences are SGHDT and YYEEEE. The whole variable domain, remainder taken from reference TRBV5-6 and TRBJ1-2, is DAGVTQSPTHLIKTRGQQVTLRCSPKSGHDTVSWYQQALGQGPQFIFQYYEEEERQRGNFPDRFSGHQFPNYSSELNVNALLLGDSALYLCASRSPSRVNGYTFGSGTRLTVV.

This chain connects TRBV14 to TRBJ2-5, with 9 bases aligning to TRBD2. TRBJ2-7 explains the end of the DNA better; the J call may be wrong. Germline CDR1 reads SGHDN; CDR2 reads FVKESK. This CDR3 comprises 13 residues. CDR3 DNA: TGTGCCAGCAGCCAACGGCGGGAGGGCGAGCAGTACTTC. Translated: CASSQRREGEQYF.